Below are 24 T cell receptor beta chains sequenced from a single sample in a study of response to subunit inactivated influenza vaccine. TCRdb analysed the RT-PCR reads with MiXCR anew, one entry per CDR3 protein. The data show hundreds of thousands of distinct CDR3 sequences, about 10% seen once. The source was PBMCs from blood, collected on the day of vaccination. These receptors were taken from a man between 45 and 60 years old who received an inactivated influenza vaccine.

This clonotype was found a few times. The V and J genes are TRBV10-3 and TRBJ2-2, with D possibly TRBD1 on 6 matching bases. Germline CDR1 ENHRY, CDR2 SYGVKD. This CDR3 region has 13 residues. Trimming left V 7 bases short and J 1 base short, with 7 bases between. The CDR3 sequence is CAITGQNTGELFF. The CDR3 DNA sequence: TGTGCCATCACGGGACAGAACACCGGGGAGCTGTTTTTT.

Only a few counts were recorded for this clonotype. In DNA form, the CDR3 reads TGCGCCAGCAGCTTGCAGGACTTGATCACCGGGGAGCTGTTTTTT. It is translated as CASSLQDLITGELFF. The chain joins TRBV5-1 to TRBJ2-2; tentatively, D is TRBD2 (5 bases). This CDR3 has 15 residues. The V end was cut by 1 base, the J end by 4 bases, with 11 bases between. In germline, CDR1 is SGHRS, CDR2 YFSETQ.

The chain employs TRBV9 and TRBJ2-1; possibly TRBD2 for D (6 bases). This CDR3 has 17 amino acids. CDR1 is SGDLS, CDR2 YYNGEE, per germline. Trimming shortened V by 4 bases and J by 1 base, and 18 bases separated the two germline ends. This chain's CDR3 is CASSPQGTDYSYNEQFF. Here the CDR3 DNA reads TGTGCCAGCAGCCCACAAGGGACGGACTATTCCTACAATGAGCAGTTCTTC.

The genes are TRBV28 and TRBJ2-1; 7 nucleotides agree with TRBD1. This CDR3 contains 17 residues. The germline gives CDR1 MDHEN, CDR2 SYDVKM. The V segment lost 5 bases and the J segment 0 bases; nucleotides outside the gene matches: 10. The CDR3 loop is CASSPRVRGRSYNEQFF. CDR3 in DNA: TGTGCCAGCAGTCCACGAGTGAGGGGGCGCTCCTACAATGAGCAGTTCTTC.

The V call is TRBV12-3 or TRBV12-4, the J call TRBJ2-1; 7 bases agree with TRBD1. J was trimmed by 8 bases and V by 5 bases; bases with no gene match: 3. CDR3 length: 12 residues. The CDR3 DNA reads TGTGCCAGCAGTCCAGGGGGAGATGAGCAGTTCTTC. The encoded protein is CASSPGGDEQFF.

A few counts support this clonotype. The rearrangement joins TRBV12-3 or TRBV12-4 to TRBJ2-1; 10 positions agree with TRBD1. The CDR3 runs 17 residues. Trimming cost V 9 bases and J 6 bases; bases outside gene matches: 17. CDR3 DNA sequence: TGTGCCAGTCGCCATGCCCCCGACAGGGGGCCGAGCAATGAGCAGTTCTTC. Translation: CASRHAPDRGPSNEQFF.

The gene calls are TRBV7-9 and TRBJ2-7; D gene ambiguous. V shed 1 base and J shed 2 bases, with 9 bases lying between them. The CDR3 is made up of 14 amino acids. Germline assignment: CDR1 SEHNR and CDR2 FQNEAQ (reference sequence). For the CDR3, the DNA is TGTGCCAGCAGCTTAGACGCAGGTACCTACGAGCAGTACTTC. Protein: CASSLDAGTYEQYF. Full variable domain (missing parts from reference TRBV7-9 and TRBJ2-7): DTGVSQNPRHKITKRGQNVTFRCDPISEHNRLYWYRQTLGQGPEFLTYFQNEAQLEKSRLLSDRFSAERPKGSFSTLEIQRTEQGDSAMYLCASSLDAGTYEQYFGPGTRLTVT.

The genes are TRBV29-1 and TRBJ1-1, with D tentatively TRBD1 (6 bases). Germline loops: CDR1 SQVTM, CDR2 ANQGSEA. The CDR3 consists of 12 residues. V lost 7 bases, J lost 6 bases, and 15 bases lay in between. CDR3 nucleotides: TGCAGCGCTGGGTGGGGGGCCGCTGAAGCTTTCTTT. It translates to CSAGWGAAEAFF.

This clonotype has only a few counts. The CDR3 coding sequence is TGCAGTGTTGGAATCAGATTCACAGATACGCAGTATTTT. The encoded protein is CSVGIRFTDTQYF. The chain carries TRBV20-1 and TRBJ2-3; no definite D call. Germline V CDR1 and CDR2: DFQATT, SNEGSKA (reference sequence). The length of the CDR3 is 13 residues. The V gene lost 7 bases and the J gene lost 2 bases, with 13 bases spanning the gap.

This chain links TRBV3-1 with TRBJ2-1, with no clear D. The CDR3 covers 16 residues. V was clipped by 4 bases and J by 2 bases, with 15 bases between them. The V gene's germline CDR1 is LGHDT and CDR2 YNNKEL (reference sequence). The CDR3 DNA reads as TGTGCCAGCAGCCTAGGTCAAAGGGCGGCCTACAATGAGCAGTTCTTC. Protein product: CASSLGQRAAYNEQFF.

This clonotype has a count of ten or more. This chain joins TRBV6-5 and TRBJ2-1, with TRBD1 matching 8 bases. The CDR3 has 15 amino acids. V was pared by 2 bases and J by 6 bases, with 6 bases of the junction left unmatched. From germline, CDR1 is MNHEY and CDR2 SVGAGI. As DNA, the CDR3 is TGTGCCAGCAGTTACATCAGGGGGCGTCCCAATGAGCAGTTCTTC. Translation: CASSYIRGRPNEQFF.

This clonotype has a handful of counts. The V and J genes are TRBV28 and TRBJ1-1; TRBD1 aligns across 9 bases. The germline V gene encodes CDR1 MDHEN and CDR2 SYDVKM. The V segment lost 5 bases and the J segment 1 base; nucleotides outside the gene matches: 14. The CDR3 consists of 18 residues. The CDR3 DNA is TGTGCCAGCAGTATACTTCACAGGGGGCTAGTCGGGAACACTGAAGCTTTCTTT. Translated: CASSILHRGLVGNTEAFF.

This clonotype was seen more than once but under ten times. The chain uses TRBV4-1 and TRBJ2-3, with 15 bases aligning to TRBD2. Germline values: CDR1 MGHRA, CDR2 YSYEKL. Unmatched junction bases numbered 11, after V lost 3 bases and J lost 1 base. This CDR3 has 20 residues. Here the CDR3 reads CASSHPGLAGGNYGTDTQYF. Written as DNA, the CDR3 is TGCGCCAGCAGCCACCCGGGACTAGCGGGGGGTAACTATGGCACAGATACGCAGTATTTT.

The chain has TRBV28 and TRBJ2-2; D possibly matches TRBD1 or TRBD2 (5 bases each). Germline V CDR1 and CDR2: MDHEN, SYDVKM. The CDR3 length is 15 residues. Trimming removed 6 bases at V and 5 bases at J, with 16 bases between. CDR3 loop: CASRTSGTGTGELFF. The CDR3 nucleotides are TGTGCCAGCAGGACTTCCGGGACGGGGACCGGGGAGCTGTTTTTT.

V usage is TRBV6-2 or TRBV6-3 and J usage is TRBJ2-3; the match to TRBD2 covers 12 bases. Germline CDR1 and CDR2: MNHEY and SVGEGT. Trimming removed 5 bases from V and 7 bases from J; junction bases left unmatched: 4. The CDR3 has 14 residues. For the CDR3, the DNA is TGTGCCAGCAGTCCGCTAGCGGGAGGGTATACGCAGTATTTT. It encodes CASSPLAGGYTQYF.

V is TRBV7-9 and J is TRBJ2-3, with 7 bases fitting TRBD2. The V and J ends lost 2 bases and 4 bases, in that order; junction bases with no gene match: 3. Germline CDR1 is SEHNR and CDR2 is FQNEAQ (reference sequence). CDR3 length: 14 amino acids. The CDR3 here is CASSLSLAPDTQYF. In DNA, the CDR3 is TGTGCCAGCAGCTTATCACTAGCGCCAGATACGCAGTATTTT. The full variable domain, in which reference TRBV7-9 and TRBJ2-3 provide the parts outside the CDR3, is DTGVSQNPRHKITKRGQNVTFRCDPISEHNRLYWYRQTLGQGPEFLTYFQNEAQLEKSRLLSDRFSAERPKGSFSTLEIQRTEQGDSAMYLCASSLSLAPDTQYFGPGTRLTVL.

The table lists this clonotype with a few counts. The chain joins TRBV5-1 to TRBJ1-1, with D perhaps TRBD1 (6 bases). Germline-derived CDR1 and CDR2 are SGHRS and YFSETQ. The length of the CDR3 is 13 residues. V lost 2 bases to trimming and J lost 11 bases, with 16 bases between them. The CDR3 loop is CASSFQGTETAFF. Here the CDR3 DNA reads TGCGCCAGCAGCTTTCAGGGGACCGAGACGGCTTTCTTT.

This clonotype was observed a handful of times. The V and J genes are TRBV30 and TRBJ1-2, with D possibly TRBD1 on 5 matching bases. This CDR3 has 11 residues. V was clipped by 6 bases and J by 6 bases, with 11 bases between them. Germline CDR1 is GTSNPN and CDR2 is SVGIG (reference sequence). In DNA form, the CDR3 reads TGTGCCTGCACGGGGGGAGATGGCTACACCTTC. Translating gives CACTGGDGYTF. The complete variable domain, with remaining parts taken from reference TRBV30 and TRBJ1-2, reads SQTIHQWPATLVQPVGSPLSLECTVEGTSNPNLYWYRQAAGRGLQLLFYSVGIGQISSEVPQNLSASRPQDRQFILSSKKLLLSDSGFYLCACTGGDGYTFGSGTRLTVV.

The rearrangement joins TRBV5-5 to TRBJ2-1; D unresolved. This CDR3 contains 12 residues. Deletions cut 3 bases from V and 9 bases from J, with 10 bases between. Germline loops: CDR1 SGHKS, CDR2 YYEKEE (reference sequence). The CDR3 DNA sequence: TGTGCCAGCAGCTGGCCCATCGCTGAGCAGTTCTTC. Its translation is CASSWPIAEQFF.

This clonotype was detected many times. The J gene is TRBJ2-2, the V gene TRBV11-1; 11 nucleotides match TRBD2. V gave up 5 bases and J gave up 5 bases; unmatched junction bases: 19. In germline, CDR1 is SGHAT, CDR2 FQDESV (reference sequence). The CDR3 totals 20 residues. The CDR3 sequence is CASSLVAGLAAWWGTGELFF. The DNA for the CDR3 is TGTGCCAGCAGCCTAGTCGCGGGACTAGCGGCCTGGTGGGGAACCGGGGAGCTGTTTTTT.

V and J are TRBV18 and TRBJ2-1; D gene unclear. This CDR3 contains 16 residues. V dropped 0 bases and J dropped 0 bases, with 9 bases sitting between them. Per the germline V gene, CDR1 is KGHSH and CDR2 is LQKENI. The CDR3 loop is CASSPPLRFSYNEQFF. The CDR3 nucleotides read TGTGCCAGCTCACCACCTTTGAGGTTCTCCTACAATGAGCAGTTCTTC. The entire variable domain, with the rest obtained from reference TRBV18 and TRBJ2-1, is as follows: NAGVMQNPRHLVRRRGQEARLRCSPMKGHSHVYWYRQLPEEGLKFMVYLQKENIIDESGMPKERFSAEFPKEGPSILRIQQVVRGDSAAYFCASSPPLRFSYNEQFFGPGTRLTVL.

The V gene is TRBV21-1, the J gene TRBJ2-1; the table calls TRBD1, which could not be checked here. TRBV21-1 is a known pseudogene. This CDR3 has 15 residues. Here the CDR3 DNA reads TGTGCCAGCAGCAAAAAAACAGACGCCCCGCTTCAGCAGTTCTTC. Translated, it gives CASSKKTDAPLQQFF.

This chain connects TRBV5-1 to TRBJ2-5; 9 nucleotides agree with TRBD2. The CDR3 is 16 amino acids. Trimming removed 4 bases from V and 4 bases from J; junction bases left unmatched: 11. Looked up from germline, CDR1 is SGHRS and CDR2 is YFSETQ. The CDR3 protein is CASSPQTSGMGETQYF. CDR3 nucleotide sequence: TGCGCCAGCAGCCCACAGACTAGCGGTATGGGAGAGACCCAGTACTTC.

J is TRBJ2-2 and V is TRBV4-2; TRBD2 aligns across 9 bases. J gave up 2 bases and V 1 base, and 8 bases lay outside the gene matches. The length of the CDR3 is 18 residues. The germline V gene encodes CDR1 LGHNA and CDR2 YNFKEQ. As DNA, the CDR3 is TGTGCCAGCAGCCAAGTGGGGACCGGGACTAGCAACACCGGGGAGCTGTTTTTT. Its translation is CASSQVGTGTSNTGELFF.